This TCR beta chain was recovered during a study of human T cells and chemical hapten exposure. Study context: The study traced per-sample TCR yield variation mainly to small differences in pooled library volumes.

The total RNA was obtained from whole blood that was not fractionated. In this sample, this clonotype turned up a few times. V was pared by 4 bases and J by 4 bases, with 11 bases between. Germline loops: CDR1 MNHEY, CDR2 SVGAGI. The CDR3 has 14 amino acids. The study's library attached unique molecular identifiers to single cDNA molecules. As processed by the authors: A per-sample median of around 100,000 TCRs was observed, with counts ranging from about 23,224 to 690,600. TCRdb recomputed calls from the 5' RACE reads with MiXCR, one row per CDR3 protein. For this entry, the V and J calls and clone size follow TCRdb and not the study's own pipeline. The repertoire holds 110,000 to 150,000 distinct CDR3 sequences, with 4.1% as singletons.

The chain has TRBV6-5 and TRBJ1-5; tentative D call: TRBD1 (6 bases). This TCR derives from a female donor in good health. CDR3 sequence: CASSSQGLNQPQHF. The CDR3 DNA follows: TGTGCCAGCAGTTCTCAGGGGTTGAATCAGCCCCAGCATTTT.